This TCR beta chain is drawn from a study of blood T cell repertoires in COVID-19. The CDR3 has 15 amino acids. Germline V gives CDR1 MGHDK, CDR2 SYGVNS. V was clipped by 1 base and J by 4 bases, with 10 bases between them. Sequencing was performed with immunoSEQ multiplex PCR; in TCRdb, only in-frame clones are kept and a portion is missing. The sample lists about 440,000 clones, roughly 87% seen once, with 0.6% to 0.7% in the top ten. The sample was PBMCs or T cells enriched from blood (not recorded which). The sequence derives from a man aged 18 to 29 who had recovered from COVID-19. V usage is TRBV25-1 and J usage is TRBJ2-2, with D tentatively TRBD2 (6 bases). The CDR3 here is CASSELGGLTGELFF. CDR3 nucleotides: TGTGCCAGCAGTGAATTGGGGGGACTCACCGGGGAGCTGTTTTTT. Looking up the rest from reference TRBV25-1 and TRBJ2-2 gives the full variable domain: EADIYQTPRYLVIGTGKKITLECSQTMGHDKMYWYQQDPGMELHLIHYSYGVNSTEKGDLSSESTVSRIRTEHFPLTLESARPSHTSQYLCASSELGGLTGELFFGEGSRLTVL.